The 23 T cell receptor beta chains presented below share a single source sample, sequenced in a study of regulatory T cells in long-lasting Graves disease. Regarding time point: newly diagnosed GD, antithyroid drugs for less than 3 months. The TCR library used RNA extracted from PBMCs. Through Arm-PCR of CDR3 regions and iRepertoire HTBI primers, TCR beta libraries were built. TCRdb re-analysed the multiplex PCR reads in MiXCR, keeping a single row per CDR3 protein. Found here are about 320,000 distinct CDR3 sequences, over 15% of them singletons; the top ten hold more than 35%. Sequenced material: peripheral blood mononuclear cells (PBMCs), taken at new diagnosis, from a patient treated with antithyroid drugs. These TCRs come from a female donor with Graves disease.

This clonotype showed up many times. The junction departs from germline at one end; a sequencing error may be responsible. This chain uses TRBV10-1 with TRBJ2-5, with TRBD2 identical over 9 bases. Germline lookup yields CDR1 WNHNN and CDR2 SYGVQD (reference sequence). This CDR3 has 15 residues. The CDR3 coding sequence is TGCGCCAGCAGTCAGTCTAGCGGGAAGGTGGAGACCCAGTACTTC. Translation: CASSQSSGKVETQYF.

This clonotype was detected many times. The J gene is TRBJ2-1, the V gene TRBV12-5; 10 bases line up with TRBD2. There are 15 residues in the CDR3. After removal of 5 bases from V and 2 bases from J, the junction contained 3 bases not matched to a gene. Germline V gene data show CDR1 as LGHNT and CDR2 as FRNRAP. CDR3 sequence: CASGIGTSAYNEQFF. The CDR3 DNA reads as TGTGCTAGTGGTATCGGGACTAGCGCCTACAATGAGCAGTTCTTC. Based on the CDR3 plus reference TRBV12-5 and TRBJ2-1, the full variable domain is DARVTQTPRHKVTEMGQEVTMRCQPILGHNTVFWYRQTMMQGLELLAYFRNRAPLDDSGMPKDRFSAEMPDATLATLKIQPSEPRDSAVYFCASGIGTSAYNEQFFGPGTRLTVL.

The sample holds many counts of this clonotype. This chain uses TRBV28 with TRBJ1-1; weak D call: TRBD1 (5 bases). The V end lost 2 bases, the J end lost 0 bases, and 10 bases lay between the germline ends. Germline assignment: CDR1 MDHEN and CDR2 SYDVKM. This CDR3 has 15 amino acids. CDR3 bases: TGTGCCAGCAGTTTACATGAGGGGATGAACACTGAAGCTTTCTTT. Translated, it gives CASSLHEGMNTEAFF.

This clonotype was observed at least ten times. The gene calls are TRBV7-2 and TRBJ2-1; tentative D call: TRBD2 (6 bases). The CDR3 consists of 15 residues. Germline CDR1 and CDR2: SGHTA and FQGNSA. Trimming removed 5 bases at V and 5 bases at J, with 16 bases between. The CDR3 sequence: CASSPGGSRNNEQFF. The CDR3 region has the DNA TGTGCCAGCAGCCCCGGGGGTAGCAGAAACAATGAGCAGTTCTTC.

This clonotype was seen repeatedly, ten times or more. This rearrangement joins TRBV2 to TRBJ2-1; D is ambiguous. V was clipped by 6 bases and J by 2 bases, with 14 bases between them. This CDR3 has 15 amino acids. Germline-derived CDR1 and CDR2 are SNHLY and FYNNEI. CDR3 DNA: TGTGCCAGCAGCTTATATCGGACGCCCTACAATGAGCAGTTCTTC. Translation gives CASSLYRTPYNEQFF. Filled out from reference TRBV2 and TRBJ2-1, the complete variable domain reads EPEVTQTPSHQVTQMGQEVILRCVPISNHLYFYWYRQILGQKVEFLVSFYNNEISEKSEIFDDQFSVERPDGSNFTLKIRSTKLEDSAMYFCASSLYRTPYNEQFFGPGTRLTVL.

The V gene is TRBV6-1, the J gene TRBJ1-5; D unresolved. The CDR3 runs to 14 residues. With 2 bases removed from V and 0 bases from J, the gap between germline ends came to 5 bases. CDR1 is MNHNS and CDR2 is SASEGT in the germline V gene. The CDR3 DNA is TGTGCCAGCAGTGAAACTATTAGCAATCAGCCCCAGCATTTT. Residues: CASSETISNQPQHF.

In its sample, this clonotype was seen many times. V and J are TRBV30 and TRBJ1-4; TRBD1 is a possible D gene (6 bases). The CDR3 runs 14 residues. Germline CDR1 and CDR2: GTSNPN and SVGIG (reference sequence). Trimming stripped 7 bases from V and 8 bases from J, with 20 bases between. As DNA, the CDR3 is TGTGCCTCACCGGGCAGGGGCGGGGAAGAAAAACTGTTTTTT. Its protein is CASPGRGGEEKLFF.

This clonotype was picked up many times. The chain is built from TRBV12-3 or TRBV12-4 and TRBJ1-4; D call uncertain. The length of the CDR3 is 13 residues. V dropped 5 bases and J dropped 9 bases, with 13 bases sitting between them. In nucleotides, the CDR3 is TGTGCCAGCAGTCAGAGAGTTTCCCAAAAACTGTTTTTT. Amino acids: CASSQRVSQKLFF.

This clonotype was seen a few times. This chain connects TRBV30 to TRBJ2-3; TRBD1 matches at 7 bases. The CDR3 is 13 amino acids. V lost 3 bases and J lost 6; bases outside the gene matches: 6. In germline, CDR1 is GTSNPN, CDR2 SVGIG (reference sequence). The CDR3 DNA sequence: TGTGCCTGGAGGATGACAGGGTCGGATACGCAGTATTTT. Amino acid sequence: CAWRMTGSDTQYF.

The sample holds many counts of this clonotype. The rearrangement joins TRBV5-1 to TRBJ2-7; 7 positions agree with TRBD2. The junction had 10 bases not matched to a gene; V was cut back by 8 bases and J by 2 bases. Germline CDR1 is SGHRS and CDR2 is YFSETQ. This CDR3 is 14 amino acids long. CDR3 loop: CASSSSGLTYEQYF. CDR3 bases: TGCGCCAGTTCAAGTAGCGGGCTTACCTACGAGCAGTACTTC. Combining the CDR3 with reference TRBV5-1 and TRBJ2-7 gives the whole variable domain KAGVTQTPRYLIKTRGQQVTLSCSPISGHRSVSWYQQTPGQGLQFLFEYFSETQRNKGNFPGRFSGRQFSNSRSEMNVSTLELGDSALYLCASSSSGLTYEQYFGPGTRLTVT.

This clonotype was recorded many times. The chain has TRBV11-2 and TRBJ2-6; TRBD1 is a possible D gene (6 bases). Germline V gene data show CDR1 as SGHAT and CDR2 as FQNNGV. V was trimmed by 3 bases and J by 2 bases, leaving 11 bases between them. The CDR3 is 16 amino acids. The CDR3 DNA sequence: TGTGCCAGCAGCTTGGTCCAGGGGACTGGGGCCAACGTCCTGACTTTC. Translation: CASSLVQGTGANVLTF. Full variable domain (missing parts from reference TRBV11-2 and TRBJ2-6): EAGVAQSPRYKIIEKRQSVAFWCNPISGHATLYWYQQILGQGPKLLIQFQNNGVVDDSQLPKDRFSAERLKGVDSTLKIQPAKLEDSAVYLCASSLVQGTGANVLTFGAGSRLTVL.

This clonotype was counted ten times or more. The genes are TRBV11-3 and TRBJ2-7; D is unclear. Trimming removed 4 bases from V and 0 bases from J, with 7 bases in between. Germline V CDR1 and CDR2: SGHNT, YENEEA. This CDR3 comprises 13 residues. CDR3 sequence (DNA): TGTGCCAGCAGCTCCAGAATCTCCTACGAGCAGTACTTC. This encodes CASSSRISYEQYF.

This clonotype was counted ten times or more. The chain couples TRBV27 to TRBJ2-7; D is possibly TRBD1 or TRBD2 (7 bases each). The CDR3 sequence is 14 residues long. Germline V CDR1 and CDR2: MNHEY, SMNVEV (reference sequence). The ends were cut back, 6 bases at V and 4 bases at J, with 16 bases in the middle. CDR3 DNA: TGTGCCAGCAGCCGAAACAGGGGAGGGTACGAGCAGTACTTC. Translated: CASSRNRGGYEQYF.

This clonotype was seen ten or more times. The CDR3 DNA is TGTGCCAGCAGTTACGTGCAGGGGACTGGCTACACCTTC. Translation: CASSYVQGTGYTF. The V gene is TRBV6-2 or TRBV6-3, the J gene TRBJ1-2; maybe TRBD1 (6 bases). The CDR3 runs 13 residues. Germline CDR1 is MNHEY and CDR2 is SVGEGT. V was clipped by 2 bases and J by 7 bases, with 11 bases between them.

The table lists this clonotype with many counts. The V call is TRBV9, the J call TRBJ2-3; D is unresolved. Deletions cut 7 bases from V and 6 bases from J, with 12 bases between. This CDR3 has 12 residues. Germline V gene lookup returns CDR1 SGDLS and CDR2 YYNGEE. The CDR3 protein is CASSPTSDTQYF. CDR3 DNA sequence: TGTGCCAGCTCACCGACCTCGGATACGCAGTATTTT.

The J gene is TRBJ2-5, the V gene TRBV6-9, with 11 bases identical to TRBD1. The V gene's germline CDR1 is MNHGY and CDR2 SVAAGI. The CDR3 spans 17 residues. With 3 bases clipped from V and 2 bases from J, the junction kept 8 bases outside the gene matches. For the CDR3, the DNA is TGTGCCAGCAGTTACGGGGGGGACAGGGGGGGTCAAGAGACCCAGTACTTC. It translates to CASSYGGDRGGQETQYF.

This clonotype was found many times. This sequence joins TRBV24-1 and TRBJ2-3; 12 positions agree with TRBD2. Trimming at V came to 4 bases and at J to 2 bases, leaving 3 bases not matched to a gene. CDR1 is KGHDR, CDR2 SFDVKD, per germline. This CDR3 has 16 amino acids. CDR3: CATSDRLAGDTDTQYF. In DNA, the CDR3 is TGTGCCACCAGTGACAGACTAGCGGGAGACACAGATACGCAGTATTTT.

Of note for this clonotype: A read error may explain this, as a much larger clone is one base away. The rearrangement uses TRBV7-9 and TRBJ2-3, with D perhaps TRBD2 (5 bases). The J call is in doubt because the DNA end fits TRBJ2-5 better. This CDR3 has 16 residues. Germline V gives CDR1 SEHNR, CDR2 FQNEAQ (reference sequence). The CDR3 region has the DNA TGTGCCAGCAGCACAAGGTCAGGCCTTGTCTTGGAGGCCCAGTACTTC. It yields the protein CASSTRSGLVLEAQYF.

This rearrangement joins TRBV9 to TRBJ1-2; TRBD1 is a possible D gene (6 bases). V was clipped by 4 bases and J by 3 bases, with 13 bases between them. The CDR3 sequence is 14 residues long. The germline V gene has CDR1 SGDLS and CDR2 YYNGEE. The CDR3 reads CASSTQGKDYGYTF. The CDR3 region has the DNA TGTGCCAGCAGCACACAGGGAAAGGACTATGGCTACACCTTC.

This rearrangement joins TRBV11-1 to TRBJ1-1; D is perhaps TRBD1 (5 bases). CDR1 and CDR2 from the germline V gene are SGHAT and FQDESV (reference sequence). This CDR3 is 14 amino acids long. V dropped 8 bases and J dropped 0 bases, with 13 bases sitting between them. CDR3 in amino acids: CASRDYPLNTEAFF. The CDR3 DNA reads TGTGCCAGCCGGGACTACCCGTTGAACACTGAAGCTTTCTTT.

In this sample, this clonotype turned up many times. The chain combines TRBV19 with TRBJ2-6; 12 nucleotides align to TRBD2. V shed 6 bases and J 0 bases; nucleotides not matched to a gene: 15. Germline V gives CDR1 LNHDA, CDR2 SQIVND (reference sequence). This CDR3 is built from 21 residues. CDR3 DNA: TGTGCCAGTAGCCCCCAGAGAGGACTAGCGGGAACATTCTCTGGGGCCAACGTCCTGACTTTC. This gives the protein CASSPQRGLAGTFSGANVLTF. Looking up the rest from reference TRBV19 and TRBJ2-6 gives the full variable domain: DGGITQSPKYLFRKEGQNVTLSCEQNLNHDAMYWYRQDPGQGLRLIYYSQIVNDFQKGDIAEGYSVSREKKESFPLTVTSAQKNPTAFYLCASSPQRGLAGTFSGANVLTFGAGSRLTVL.

This clonotype was counted many times. The chain is built from TRBV7-8 and TRBJ2-1, with D perhaps TRBD1 (6 bases). CDR3 size: 16 residues. The germline V and J ends were trimmed by 2 bases and 10 bases, with 21 bases remaining between them. Germline V gene sequence: CDR1 SGHVS, CDR2 FQNEAQ. The CDR3 nucleotides read TGTGCCAGCAGCTTAACAGGGTTGGGGGCTGACGGAGAGCAGTTCTTC. Amino acid sequence: CASSLTGLGADGEQFF. Combining the CDR3 with reference TRBV7-8 and TRBJ2-1 gives the whole variable domain GAGVSQSPRYKVAKRGQDVALRCDPISGHVSLFWYQQALGQGPEFLTYFQNEAQLDKSGLPSDRFFAERPEGSVSTLKIQRTQQEDSAVYLCASSLTGLGADGEQFFGPGTRLTVL.

The sample holds many counts of this clonotype. The chain joins TRBV7-8 to TRBJ2-7; TRBD2 might be the D (6 bases). The CDR3 loop spans 13 amino acids. V lost 10 bases, J lost 6 bases, and 19 bases lay in between. Germline CDR1 SGHVS, CDR2 FQNEAQ. The CDR3 DNA reads TGTGCCACCAAGGGACTCCTAGACTCCGAGCAGTACTTC. Protein: CATKGLLDSEQYF.